This is a list of T cell receptor beta chains from one sample in a study of immune heterogeneity within non-small cell lung tumors. One entry per CDR3 protein results from TCRdb running MiXCR on the multiplex PCR reads. The top ten hold over 10% of the sample, which has some 13,000 distinct CDR3 sequences, 20% to 25% seen once. Specimen: lung tumor tissue. The receptors originated from a man between 45 and 60 years old with non-small cell lung cancer. The CDR3 runs from the conserved cysteine through the conserved F or W. D genes are given only for firm matches. Size is omitted from some rows. Given values are once, few, many or a class for expanded clones.

>TRBJ2-7|TRBV20-1|medium-sized|TRBD1
CSWGGQGYYEQYF
TGCAGCTGGGGCGGACAGGGGTATTACGAGCAGTACTTC
>TRBJ2-7|TRBV20-1|many|TRBD2
CSARVQAGRESEQYF
TGCAGTGCTAGAGTCCAAGCGGGGCGGGAGTCGGAGCAGTACTTC
>TRBJ2-1|TRBV24-1|many|TRBD2
CATSEGLASWFF
TGTGCCACCAGTGAGGGACTAGCGAGTTGGTTCTTC
>TRBJ2-7|TRBV20-1|medium-sized|-
CSASGQAGEQYF
TGCAGTGCTAGTGGTCAGGCGGGAGAGCAGTACTTC
>TRBJ1-2|TRBV6-1|medium-sized|-
CASSLSGYTF
TGTGCCAGCAGTTTATCTGGCTACACCTTC
>TRBJ1-1|TRBV27|many|-
CASSPRAGLNTEAFF
TGTGCCAGCAGTCCGAGGGCGGGCCTGAACACTGAAGCTTTCTTT
>TRBJ1-1|TRBV6-2/TRBV6-3|-|-
CATLTVVSFF
TGTGCCACTCTGACAGTGGTGTCTTTCTTT
>TRBJ2-5|TRBV6-1|many|-
CASSIGWRDQETQYF
TGTGCCAGCAGCATAGGCTGGAGGGACCAAGAGACCCAGTACTTC
>TRBJ2-7|TRBV6-1|medium-sized|-
CASSADVTYEQYF
TGTGCCAGCAGTGCGGACGTAACCTACGAGCAGTACTTC
>TRBJ1-2|TRBV29-1|medium-sized|-
CSVEEGYTF
TGCAGCGTTGAGGAGGGCTACACCTTC